Presented here are 26 T cell receptor beta chains from one specimen sequenced in a study of blood T cell repertoires in COVID-19. Data came from immunoSEQ multiplex PCR; TCRdb stores just in-frame clones and leaves some out. In the table there are about 320,000 clones, around 89% of which are singletons. The sequencing input was peripheral blood. All receptors come from a man aged 18 to 35 who had recovered from COVID-19.

This sequence joins TRBV2 and TRBJ1-1; 10 bases match TRBD1. From germline, CDR1 is SNHLY and CDR2 FYNNEI. This CDR3 spans 17 amino acids. V was clipped by 7 bases and J by 6 bases; unmatched bases: 17. For the CDR3, the DNA is TGTGCCAGCAACACCGGGTCCGGGACAGGGGTCAGGGCTGAAGCTTTCTTT. Amino acid sequence: CASNTGSGTGVRAEAFF.

The chain couples TRBV11-2 to TRBJ1-1; D not resolved. The CDR3 covers 14 residues. From germline, CDR1 is SGHAT and CDR2 FQNNGV. V was shortened by 1 base and J by 7 bases, with 13 bases between the two germline ends. The CDR3 region is CASSLVSGIGEAFF. The DNA of the CDR3 is TGTGCCAGCAGCTTAGTATCCGGGATTGGTGAAGCTTTCTTT.

The J gene is TRBJ2-5, the V gene TRBV2; D not certain. The V gene's germline CDR1 is SNHLY and CDR2 FYNNEI. Trimming left V 4 bases short and J 2 bases short, with 8 bases between. CDR3 length equals 13 residues. CDR3: CASSGPLQETQYF. The CDR3 DNA sequence: TGTGCCAGCAGTGGTCCCCTACAAGAGACCCAGTACTTC.

This clone has only a few counts. The germline gene is not matched at one end of the junction; a read error may be the cause. The V and J genes are TRBV5-6 and TRBJ2-2, with TRBD2 matching over 7 bases. The CDR3 loop spans 13 amino acids. Looked up from germline, CDR1 is SGHDT and CDR2 is YYEEEE. CDR3 in DNA: TGTGCCACCAGCGGGGCTAACACCGGGGAGCTGTTTTTT. This codes for CATSGANTGELFF.

This chain joins TRBV4-2 and TRBJ1-1; possible D gene TRBD1, 5 bases. The CDR3 consists of 19 residues. Germline V gene sequence: CDR1 LGHNA, CDR2 YNFKEQ. Trimming removed 2 bases at V and 3 bases at J, with 25 bases between. CDR3 loop: CASSQSLATAGRMDTEAFF. CDR3 sequence (DNA): TGTGCCAGCAGCCAATCCCTCGCCACGGCAGGGAGGATGGACACTGAAGCTTTCTTT.

The chain is built from TRBV5-8 and TRBJ1-6; weak D call: TRBD1 (5 bases). Trimming shortened V by 2 bases and J by 2 bases, and 20 bases separated the two germline ends. CDR3 size: 19 residues. Germline V lookup: CDR1 SGHTS, CDR2 YDEGEE. This chain's CDR3 is CASSFYRTGPGAYNSPLHF. CDR3 sequence (DNA): TGTGCCAGCAGCTTCTATCGGACGGGGCCGGGAGCCTATAATTCACCCCTCCACTTT.

This chain joins TRBV9 and TRBJ2-7; perhaps TRBD2 as D (6 bases). The V gene lost 4 bases and the J gene lost 4 bases, with 18 bases spanning the gap. CDR3 length: 15 residues. The germline gives CDR1 SGDLS, CDR2 YYNGEE. The CDR3 reads CASSPWGEKPYEQYF. DNA of the CDR3: TGTGCCAGCAGCCCATGGGGGGAGAAACCTTACGAGCAGTACTTC.

This chain uses TRBV6-2 or TRBV6-3 with TRBJ1-1, with 7 bases lining up with TRBD1. The CDR3 runs 14 residues. The J segment lost 7 bases and the V segment lost 4 bases, leaving 9 bases of the junction unmatched. Germline V gene sequence: CDR1 MNHEY, CDR2 SVGEGT. CDR3 protein: CASSSPGQVYEAFF. Here the CDR3 DNA reads TGTGCCAGCAGTTCCCCCGGACAGGTATATGAAGCTTTCTTT.

V is TRBV2 and J is TRBJ1-2; 7 nucleotides agree with TRBD1. The germline CDR1 and CDR2 sequences are SNHLY and FYNNEI. J lost 0 bases, V lost 6 bases, and 7 bases had no gene match. The CDR3 covers 15 residues. Here the CDR3 DNA reads TGTGCCAGCAGGGTGGGGACAGCTGCTAACTATGGCTACACCTTC. This translates into CASRVGTAANYGYTF.

The chain uses TRBV6-5 and TRBJ1-6, with D possibly TRBD1 on 5 matching bases. The V gene lost 4 bases and the J gene lost 4 bases, with 14 bases spanning the gap. Germline CDR1 reads MNHEY; CDR2 reads SVGAGI. The CDR3 runs to 16 residues. Here the CDR3 reads CASSSQKGLYNSPLHF. For the CDR3, the DNA is TGTGCCAGCAGTTCCCAGAAGGGGCTATATAATTCACCCCTCCACTTT.

Only one count was recorded for this clone. This rearrangement joins TRBV7-3 to TRBJ2-1, with TRBD2 matching over 11 bases. The CDR3 sequence is 15 residues long. The J segment lost 4 bases and the V segment lost 6 bases, leaving 5 bases of the junction unmatched. The germline V gene has CDR1 SGHTA and CDR2 FQGTGA. CDR3 sequence (DNA): TGTGCCAGCAGGTCCGGGACTAGCGGATACAATGAGCAGTTCTTC. This encodes CASRSGTSGYNEQFF.

This clone has only one observation. This sequence joins TRBV6-5 and TRBJ1-6, with 7 positions matching TRBD1. The CDR3 is 15 amino acids. V shed 2 bases and J 10 bases; nucleotides not matched to a gene: 8. Germline CDR1 and CDR2: MNHEY and SVGAGI. CDR3 sequence (DNA): TGTGCCAGCAGTTACACCCCACAGGGGCGATCACCCCTCCACTTT. Amino acid sequence: CASSYTPQGRSPLHF.

The gene calls are TRBV27 and TRBJ1-6; 7 bases align to TRBD1. Trimming cost V 6 bases and J 10 bases; bases outside gene matches: 15. The CDR3 contains 16 residues. Germline CDR1 and CDR2: MNHEY and SMNVEV (reference sequence). The CDR3 DNA is TGTGCCAGCAGCTCCCTCCCCGGGGCAGGGGGGTCACCCCTCCACTTT. The encoded protein is CASSSLPGAGGSPLHF.

This chain links TRBV12-3 or TRBV12-4 with TRBJ1-2; D is uncertain. The CDR3 loop spans 12 amino acids. Trimming left V 3 bases short and J 8 bases short, with 10 bases between. The CDR3 here is CASSFGGEGYTF. Here the CDR3 DNA reads TGTGCCAGCAGTTTCGGCGGAGAAGGCTACACCTTC.

The chain links TRBV6-7 to TRBJ2-2, with D uncertain. TRBV6-7 is designated an ORF whose function remains uncertain. V gave up 7 bases and J gave up 0 bases, with 15 bases separating them. The CDR3 spans 16 residues. CDR3 loop: CASKSCWLSNTGELFF. Written as DNA, the CDR3 is TGTGCCAGCAAATCCTGTTGGCTGTCGAACACCGGGGAGCTGTTTTTT.

The chain has TRBV2 and TRBJ2-5; tentatively, D is TRBD2 (5 bases). The V gene lost 7 bases and the J gene lost 5 bases, with 8 bases spanning the gap. The CDR3 spans 11 residues. Germline CDR1 SNHLY, CDR2 FYNNEI. The CDR3 is CASKEEETQYF. The CDR3 DNA sequence: TGTGCCAGCAAGGAGGAGGAGACCCAGTACTTC.

The chain is built from TRBV28 and TRBJ1-1; possible D gene TRBD1, 6 bases. The CDR3 is 12 residues long. CDR1 and CDR2 from the germline V gene are MDHEN and SYDVKM. Trimming removed 6 bases at V and 4 bases at J, with 9 bases between. The CDR3 loop reads CASRETGTEAFF. The DNA for the CDR3 is TGTGCCAGCAGAGAGACAGGCACTGAAGCTTTCTTT.

The chain employs TRBV27 and TRBJ1-1; 7 bases map to TRBD1. Germline loops: CDR1 MNHEY, CDR2 SMNVEV (reference sequence). The length of the CDR3 is 13 residues. V dropped 6 bases and J dropped 0; count of bases not matched to a gene: 1. The DNA of the CDR3 is TGTGCCAGCAGGAGGGGGCTGAACACTGAAGCTTTCTTT. This codes for CASRRGLNTEAFF.

The rearrangement joins TRBV6-6 to TRBJ1-1; D remains ambiguous. The germline V and J ends were trimmed by 7 bases and 3 bases, with 18 bases remaining between them. The CDR3 spans 15 residues. CDR1 MNHNY and CDR2 SVGAGI come from the germline V gene (reference sequence). As DNA, the CDR3 is TGTGCCAGCACTCCCCCCGGGTCAGCTGACACTGAAGCTTTCTTT. It translates to CASTPPGSADTEAFF.

The J gene is TRBJ1-1, the V gene TRBV12-3 or TRBV12-4; D uncertain. V was trimmed by 5 bases and J by 2 bases, leaving 6 bases between them. The CDR3 covers 12 residues. The CDR3 reads CASSKTNTEAFF. CDR3 nucleotide sequence: TGTGCCAGCAGTAAGACAAACACTGAAGCTTTCTTT.

The V gene is TRBV19, the J gene TRBJ2-3; D is possibly TRBD1 (5 bases). V was pared by 7 bases and J by 1 base, with 9 bases between. CDR1 and CDR2 (germline): LNHDA, SQIVND (reference sequence). The CDR3 runs to 13 residues. Here the CDR3 DNA reads TGTGCCAGTACCAGGGTTGGCACAGATACGCAGTATTTT. Its protein product is CASTRVGTDTQYF.

The chain carries TRBV19 and TRBJ2-1, with TRBD2 matching 11 bases. The V segment lost 7 bases and the J segment 6 bases; nucleotides outside the gene matches: 11. This CDR3 has 16 residues. The germline CDR1 and CDR2 sequences are LNHDA and SQIVND (reference sequence). The CDR3 spells CASTPNSGRASNEQFF. CDR3 in DNA: TGTGCCAGTACCCCTAATAGCGGGAGGGCTTCCAATGAGCAGTTCTTC.

Here the CDR3 DNA reads TGTGCCAGCAGCTTAGGGTGGACAGGGGACAACACAGATACGCAGTATTTT. Protein sequence: CASSLGWTGDNTDTQYF. The chain has TRBV11-2 and TRBJ2-3; 9 positions agree with TRBD1. Germline assignment: CDR1 SGHAT and CDR2 FQNNGV. The CDR3 consists of 17 residues. After removal of 1 base from V and 2 bases from J, the junction contained 7 bases not matched to a gene. The full variable domain, rest sourced from reference TRBV11-2 and TRBJ2-3, is EAGVAQSPRYKIIEKRQSVAFWCNPISGHATLYWYQQILGQGPKLLIQFQNNGVVDDSQLPKDRFSAERLKGVDSTLKIQPAKLEDSAVYLCASSLGWTGDNTDTQYFGPGTRLTVL.

The chain uses TRBV5-1 and TRBJ1-1, with D perhaps TRBD1 (6 bases). Trimming left V 0 bases short and J 3 bases short, with 12 bases between. This CDR3 is built from 15 residues. From germline, CDR1 is SGHRS and CDR2 YFSETQ. CDR3 in amino acids: CASSLGGGWDTEAFF. CDR3 coding DNA: TGCGCCAGCAGCTTGGGAGGGGGTTGGGACACTGAAGCTTTCTTT.

The chain is built from TRBV30 and TRBJ2-3; the D gene is possibly TRBD1 (6 bases). Germline CDR1 is GTSNPN and CDR2 is SVGIG (reference sequence). The CDR3 spans 11 residues. Trimming pared 3 bases from V and 8 bases from J, leaving 9 bases between. DNA of the CDR3: TGTGCCTGGAGCTTAGGGGGTACGCAGTATTTT. Its protein product is CAWSLGGTQYF.

As concerns this clone: Other DNA sequences in this specimen translate into the identical CDR3. The rearrangement joins TRBV18 to TRBJ2-1, with D unresolved. V lost 0 bases and J 0 bases, leaving 6 bases between the germline ends. Germline assignment: CDR1 KGHSH and CDR2 LQKENI. The CDR3 runs 15 residues. The CDR3 sequence is CASSPPASSYNEQFF. The CDR3 nucleotides are TGTGCCAGCTCACCACCCGCTAGCTCCTACAATGAGCAGTTCTTC.